One and the same sample provided the 23 T cell receptor beta chains below, sequenced in a study of CD8 T cells in ankylosing spondylitis. Study-wide results and caveats: A motif in TCR beta, a set of several highly homologous variants, appeared characteristic of ankylosing spondylitis blood.

These TCRs' antigens remain unknown. Via MiXCR, TCRdb re-called the 5' RACE reads, giving one row per CDR3 protein. The table has more than 250,000 distinct CDR3 sequences, 6.5% to 10% seen once. The sequenced sample consisted of blood, either unsorted or a sorted T cell fraction (not recorded which). These receptors were taken from a male donor with ankylosing spondylitis.

This clonotype was seen more than once but under ten times. This sequence joins TRBV12-3 or TRBV12-4 and TRBJ1-1; D gene uncertain. The CDR3 contains 15 residues. V lost 2 bases to trimming and J lost 1 base, with 11 bases between them. This chain's CDR3 is CASSLMHHPNTEAFF. In DNA, the CDR3 is TGTGCCAGCAGTTTAATGCACCATCCGAACACTGAAGCTTTCTTT.

This clonotype was observed at least ten times. The chain is built from TRBV20-1 and TRBJ2-7; D uncertain. The CDR3 is 14 amino acids. From germline, CDR1 is DFQATT and CDR2 SNEGSKA (reference sequence). V was shortened by 0 bases and J by 5 bases, with 14 bases between the two germline ends. Here the CDR3 DNA reads TGCAGTGCTAGAGACAGGTTTATCCCCCACGAGCAGTACTTC. This gives the protein CSARDRFIPHEQYF.

In this sample, this clonotype turned up a few times. The V call is TRBV5-1, the J call TRBJ2-1, with D perhaps TRBD1 (5 bases). The CDR3 has 14 residues. Germline V lookup: CDR1 SGHRS, CDR2 YFSETQ. Trimming cost V 4 bases and J 6 bases, with 14 bases left between them. This CDR3 is CASSPRQGANEQFF. Here the CDR3 DNA reads TGCGCCAGCAGCCCCCGGCAGGGCGCCAATGAGCAGTTCTTC.

The table lists this clonotype with a few counts. CDR3 residues: CASSLDSGQQETQYF. The CDR3 nucleotides read TGTGCCAGCAGCTTAGACTCCGGGCAACAAGAGACCCAGTACTTC. This chain links TRBV11-3 with TRBJ2-5, with unresolved D. V was trimmed by 0 bases and J by 2 bases, leaving 10 bases between them. This CDR3 spans 15 amino acids. Germline CDR1 and CDR2: SGHNT and YENEEA. The complete variable domain, with remaining parts taken from reference TRBV11-3 and TRBJ2-5, reads EAGVVQSPRYKIIEKKQPVAFWCNPISGHNTLYWYLQNLGQGPELLIRYENEEAVDDSQLPKDRFSAERLKGVDSTLKIQPAELGDSAVYLCASSLDSGQQETQYFGPGTRLLVL.

This clonotype was seen a handful of times. The V and J genes are TRBV28 and TRBJ2-2; D possibly corresponds to TRBD1 (6 bases). Germline CDR1 MDHEN, CDR2 SYDVKM. Trimming took off 6 bases at V and 1 base at J, with 15 bases between the two ends. The CDR3 runs 16 residues. The CDR3 DNA sequence: TGTGCCAGCAGCTTCAGGGGAAGTGTGAACACCGGGGAGCTGTTTTTT. This sequence encodes CASSFRGSVNTGELFF. The full variable domain, rest sourced from reference TRBV28 and TRBJ2-2, is DVKVTQSSRYLVKRTGEKVFLECVQDMDHENMFWYRQDPGLGLRLIYFSYDVKMKEKGDIPEGYSVSREKKERFSLILESASTNQTSMYLCASSFRGSVNTGELFFGEGSRLTVL.

This clonotype has at least ten counts. The chain couples TRBV10-3 to TRBJ1-2, with unresolved D. V was trimmed by 3 bases and J by 4 bases, leaving 12 bases between them. The CDR3 covers 14 residues. Germline CDR1 ENHRY, CDR2 SYGVKD. The DNA of the CDR3 is TGTGCCATCAGTGACCCCGACATTGGCTATGGCTACACCTTC. Its translation: CAISDPDIGYGYTF.

This clonotype was detected a few times. The chain links TRBV6-5 to TRBJ2-2; tentative D call: TRBD2 (6 bases). CDR3 length: 14 amino acids. V shed 4 bases and J shed 2 bases, with 8 bases lying between them. The germline V gene encodes CDR1 MNHEY and CDR2 SVGAGI. The CDR3: CASSSDYNTGELFF. CDR3 nucleotides: TGTGCCAGCAGTTCGGACTACAACACCGGGGAGCTGTTTTTT.

The chain links TRBV19 to TRBJ2-6; D might be TRBD2 (5 bases). Trimming removed 7 bases from V and 1 base from J, with 8 bases in between. The CDR3 is 14 amino acids. Germline CDR1 and CDR2: LNHDA and SQIVND (reference sequence). This CDR3 reads CASKAGSGANVLTF. In nucleotides, the CDR3 is TGTGCCAGTAAGGCGGGTTCTGGGGCCAACGTCCTGACTTTC.

The table lists this clonotype with many counts. The genes are TRBV9 and TRBJ2-3; no clear D. Germline CDR1 reads SGDLS; CDR2 reads YYNGEE. The CDR3 runs 12 residues. Trimming removed 4 bases from V and 0 bases from J, with 3 bases in between. The CDR3 loop reads CASSRSTDTQYF. As DNA, the CDR3 is TGTGCCAGCAGCCGTAGCACAGATACGCAGTATTTT.

This chain links TRBV7-9 with TRBJ2-7; 8 bases map to TRBD2. Per germline, CDR1 SEHNR and CDR2 FQNEAQ (reference sequence). With 3 bases clipped from V and 7 bases from J, the junction kept 5 bases outside the gene matches. The CDR3 has 13 amino acids. The CDR3 loop reads CASSFQREREQYF. CDR3 in DNA: TGTGCCAGCAGCTTCCAGCGGGAGCGGGAGCAGTACTTC.

Only a few counts were recorded for this clonotype. The rearrangement uses TRBV20-1 and TRBJ2-7; 8 nucleotides agree with TRBD1. Germline trimming cut 0 bases from V and 5 bases from J; bases unmatched to any gene: 12. Germline V lookup: CDR1 DFQATT, CDR2 SNEGSKA (reference sequence). The CDR3 totals 16 residues. The CDR3 DNA reads as TGCAGTGCTAGAGACCCGCCTGGACAGGGCACCGACGAGCAGTACTTC. The encoded protein is CSARDPPGQGTDEQYF.

This clonotype came up a few times. The CDR3: CATSRGTSGRAKEQFF. DNA for the CDR3: TGTGCCACCAGCAGGGGTACTAGCGGGAGGGCCAAAGAGCAGTTCTTC. This rearrangement joins TRBV15 to TRBJ2-1; 13 bases map to TRBD2. Trimming at V came to 3 bases and at J to 10 bases, leaving 9 bases not matched to a gene. Germline V gene sequence: CDR1 LNHNV, CDR2 YYDKDF (reference sequence). The CDR3 is made up of 16 amino acids. Together with reference TRBV15 and TRBJ2-1, the CDR3 gives the full variable domain: DAMVIQNPRYQVTQFGKPVTLSCSQTLNHNVMYWYQQKSSQAPKLLFHYYDKDFNNEADTPDNFQSRRPNTSFCFLDIRSPGLGDTAMYLCATSRGTSGRAKEQFFGPGTRLTVL.

This clonotype was counted a few times. The chain carries TRBV5-1 and TRBJ2-1, with 7 positions matching TRBD2. This CDR3 has 17 residues. After removal of 1 base from V and 0 bases from J, the junction contained 7 bases not matched to a gene. The germline CDR1 and CDR2 sequences are SGHRS and YFSETQ. DNA of the CDR3: TGCGCCAGCAGCTTGTTGACGACGGGAGGCTCCTACAATGAGCAGTTCTTC. It codes for CASSLLTTGGSYNEQFF.

This clonotype was counted ten times or more. The chain is built from TRBV4-3 and TRBJ2-7; 8 bases line up with TRBD2. CDR3 size: 13 residues. Trimming cost V 3 bases and J 3 bases; bases outside gene matches: 1. The V gene's germline CDR1 is LGHNA and CDR2 YSLEER. The CDR3 spells CASSQGLVYEQYF. CDR3 sequence (DNA): TGCGCCAGCAGCCAGGGACTAGTCTACGAGCAGTACTTC.

Only a few counts were recorded for this clonotype. The chain has TRBV5-1 and TRBJ1-3; D is unclear. Germline-derived CDR1 and CDR2 are SGHRS and YFSETQ. This CDR3 has 19 residues. V lost 0 bases and J lost 3, with 22 bases in between. This chain's CDR3 is CASSLARPSTRTGGNTIYF. The CDR3 bases are TGCGCCAGCAGCTTGGCCCGACCCTCGACCCGGACCGGTGGAAACACCATATATTTT. Full variable domain (rest looked up from reference TRBV5-1 and TRBJ1-3): KAGVTQTPRYLIKTRGQQVTLSCSPISGHRSVSWYQQTPGQGLQFLFEYFSETQRNKGNFPGRFSGRQFSNSRSEMNVSTLELGDSALYLCASSLARPSTRTGGNTIYFGEGSWLTVV.

This clonotype was seen more than once but under ten times. The rearrangement links TRBV5-1 to TRBJ2-3; D is unclear. V was pared by 4 bases and J by 2 bases, with 11 bases between. Germline V gene lookup returns CDR1 SGHRS and CDR2 YFSETQ. This CDR3 is built from 14 residues. The CDR3 nucleotides read TGCGCCAGCAGCGAGCAGAGAGTCACAGATACGCAGTATTTT. This gives the protein CASSEQRVTDTQYF.

The chain uses TRBV7-9 and TRBJ1-1; D may be TRBD1 (6 bases). Trimming left V 6 bases short and J 4 bases short, with 15 bases between. Germline CDR1 SEHNR, CDR2 FQNEAQ (reference sequence). The CDR3 sequence is 14 residues long. The CDR3 loop is CASSTGPGATEAFF. The CDR3 region has the DNA TGTGCCAGCAGTACGGGCCCGGGGGCCACTGAAGCTTTCTTT.

This rearrangement joins TRBV4-3 to TRBJ2-1; 7 positions match TRBD2. Germline V lookup: CDR1 LGHNA, CDR2 YSLEER. The CDR3 has 16 residues. Trimming at V came to 1 base and at J to 10 bases, leaving 13 bases not matched to a gene. The CDR3 protein is CASSQGRTRDLGEQFF. The CDR3 DNA sequence: TGCGCCAGCAGCCAAGGGCGGACTAGGGACCTCGGGGAGCAGTTCTTC.

The sample holds a few counts of this clonotype. This sequence joins TRBV9 and TRBJ2-1; D is perhaps TRBD1 or TRBD2 (5 bases each). Germline values: CDR1 SGDLS, CDR2 YYNGEE. The V end was cut by 4 bases, the J end by 6 bases, with 17 bases between. This CDR3 is built from 15 residues. The CDR3 sequence is CASSPLGTSFNEQFF. The CDR3 bases are TGTGCCAGCAGCCCCCTCGGGACCTCTTTCAATGAGCAGTTCTTC.

This clonotype was observed many times. V and J are TRBV12-3 or TRBV12-4 and TRBJ1-1; D remains unclear. V lost 3 bases to trimming and J lost 2 bases, with 10 bases between them. The CDR3 extends over 14 amino acids. The CDR3 DNA is TGTGCCAGCAGTTTTGGGCAGGCAAACACTGAAGCTTTCTTT. Its translation is CASSFGQANTEAFF.

The rearrangement links TRBV12-3 or TRBV12-4 to TRBJ1-6; tentative D call: TRBD1 (6 bases). The CDR3 totals 15 residues. Trimming left V 9 bases short and J 7 bases short, with 19 bases between. The CDR3 DNA follows: TGTGCCAGTCAATCTTCGACAGGCAAAAATTCACCCCTCCACTTT. Its protein product is CASQSSTGKNSPLHF.

V and J are TRBV5-1 and TRBJ2-7, with a tentative D call TRBD1 (6 bases). The length of the CDR3 is 15 residues. CDR1 and CDR2 (germline): SGHRS, YFSETQ. V lost 0 bases to trimming and J lost 5 bases, with 15 bases between them. Here the CDR3 reads CASSLDAGDQDEQYF. As DNA, the CDR3 is TGCGCCAGCAGCTTGGACGCAGGGGATCAAGACGAGCAGTACTTC.

In this sample, this clonotype turned up a few times. The CDR3 nucleotides are TGTGCCAGCAGTTACTCCCTCCATGAGCAGTTCTTC. Translating gives CASSYSLHEQFF. V gene TRBV6-6 combines with J gene TRBJ2-1; D is uncertain. Trimming took off 0 bases at V and 8 bases at J, with 5 bases between the two ends. The germline gives CDR1 MNHNY, CDR2 SVGAGI (reference sequence). CDR3 length: 12 amino acids.